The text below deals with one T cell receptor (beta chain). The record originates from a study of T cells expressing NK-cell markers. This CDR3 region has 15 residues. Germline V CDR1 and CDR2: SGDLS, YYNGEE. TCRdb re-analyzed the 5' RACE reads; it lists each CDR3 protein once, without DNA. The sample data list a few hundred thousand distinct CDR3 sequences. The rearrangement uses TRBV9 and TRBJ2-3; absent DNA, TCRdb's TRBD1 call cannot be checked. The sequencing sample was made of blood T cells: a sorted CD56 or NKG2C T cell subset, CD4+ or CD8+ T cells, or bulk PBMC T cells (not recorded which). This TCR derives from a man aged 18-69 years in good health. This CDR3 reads CASSVSGGAVDTQYF.